The source of this T cell receptor (beta chain) is a study of Ad26.COV2.S vaccination and SARS-CoV-2 variants. This clone was detected only a few times. The antigen remains unidentified. Study-wide results and limits: Quantification of TCR breadth and depth may have yielded underestimates of total T cell responses. Reportedly, spike-specific CD8+ and CD4+ T cell responses achieved substantial breadth once vaccination had taken place. Higher spike-specific TCR breadth was found in vaccine recipients than in placebo recipients. Researchers reported similar non-spike TCR breadth in vaccine and placebo recipients.

TCRdb's table, derived via immunoSEQ multiplex PCR, lists solely in-frame clones and lacks some. The sample includes approximately 150,000 clones, about nine tenths of them seen just once. The TCR originated in a human donor who had recovered from COVID-19. Sample: peripheral blood, taken after recovery from COVID-19.

For the CDR3, the DNA is TGCGCCAGCAGCCCCGGGACAATTACTACCTACGAGCAGTACTTC. This encodes CASSPGTITTYEQYF. This chain links TRBV5-1 with TRBJ2-7, with D tentatively TRBD1 (6 bases). With 4 bases removed from V and 2 bases from J, the gap between germline ends came to 16 bases. The CDR3 covers 15 residues. Germline assignment: CDR1 SGHRS and CDR2 YFSETQ. The full variable domain, its missing parts supplied by reference TRBV5-1 and TRBJ2-7, is KAGVTQTPRYLIKTRGQQVTLSCSPISGHRSVSWYQQTPGQGLQFLFEYFSETQRNKGNFPGRFSGRQFSNSRSEMNVSTLELGDSALYLCASSPGTITTYEQYFGPGTRLTVT.